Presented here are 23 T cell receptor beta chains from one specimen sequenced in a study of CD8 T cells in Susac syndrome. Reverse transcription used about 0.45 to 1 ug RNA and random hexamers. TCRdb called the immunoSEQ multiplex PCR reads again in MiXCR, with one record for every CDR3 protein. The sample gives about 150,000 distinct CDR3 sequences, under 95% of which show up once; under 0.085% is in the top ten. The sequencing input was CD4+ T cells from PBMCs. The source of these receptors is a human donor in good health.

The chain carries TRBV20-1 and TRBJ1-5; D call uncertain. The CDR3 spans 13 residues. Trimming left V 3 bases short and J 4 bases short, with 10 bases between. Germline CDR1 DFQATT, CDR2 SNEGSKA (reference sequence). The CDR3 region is CSARGQANQPQHF. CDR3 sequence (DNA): TGCAGTGCTAGGGGTCAGGCAAATCAGCCCCAGCATTTT.

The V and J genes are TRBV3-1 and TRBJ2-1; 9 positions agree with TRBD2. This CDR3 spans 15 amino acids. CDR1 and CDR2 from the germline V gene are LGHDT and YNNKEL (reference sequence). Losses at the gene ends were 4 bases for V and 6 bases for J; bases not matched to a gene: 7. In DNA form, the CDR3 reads TGTGCCAGCAGCCTTATAGCGGGAGTGACCAATGAGCAGTTCTTC. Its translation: CASSLIAGVTNEQFF.

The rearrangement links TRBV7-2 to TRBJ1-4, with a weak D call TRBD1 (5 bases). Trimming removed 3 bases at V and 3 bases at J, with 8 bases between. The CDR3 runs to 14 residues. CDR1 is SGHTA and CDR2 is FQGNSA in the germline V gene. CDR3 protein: CASSFQGSNEKLFF. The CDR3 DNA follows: TGTGCCAGCAGCTTTCAGGGATCTAATGAAAAACTGTTTTTT.

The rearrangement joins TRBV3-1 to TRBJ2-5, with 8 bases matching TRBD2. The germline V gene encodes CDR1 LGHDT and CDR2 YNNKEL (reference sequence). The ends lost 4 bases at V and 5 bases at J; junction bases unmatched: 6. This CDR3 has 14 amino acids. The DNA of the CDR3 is TGTGCCAGCAGCCCCAGCGGGGGAGGGGAGACCCAGTACTTC. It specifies CASSPSGGGETQYF.

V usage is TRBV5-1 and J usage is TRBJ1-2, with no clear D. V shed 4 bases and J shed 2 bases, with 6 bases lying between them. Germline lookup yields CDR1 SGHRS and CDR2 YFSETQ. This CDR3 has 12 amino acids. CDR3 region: CASSIDNYGYTF. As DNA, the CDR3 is TGCGCCAGCAGCATAGACAACTATGGCTACACCTTC.

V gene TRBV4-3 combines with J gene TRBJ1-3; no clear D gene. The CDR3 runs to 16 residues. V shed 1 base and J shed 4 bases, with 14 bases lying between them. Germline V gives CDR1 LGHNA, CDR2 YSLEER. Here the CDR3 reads CASSQAAGWEGNTIYF. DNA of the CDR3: TGCGCCAGCAGCCAAGCCGCCGGTTGGGAGGGAAACACCATATATTTT.

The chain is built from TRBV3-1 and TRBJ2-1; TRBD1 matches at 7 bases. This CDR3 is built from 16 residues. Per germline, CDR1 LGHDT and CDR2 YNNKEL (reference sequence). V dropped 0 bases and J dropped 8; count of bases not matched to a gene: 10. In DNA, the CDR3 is TGTGCCAGCAGCCAAGAAGGGACAGTGATTACGGATGAGCAGTTCTTC. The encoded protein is CASSQEGTVITDEQFF.

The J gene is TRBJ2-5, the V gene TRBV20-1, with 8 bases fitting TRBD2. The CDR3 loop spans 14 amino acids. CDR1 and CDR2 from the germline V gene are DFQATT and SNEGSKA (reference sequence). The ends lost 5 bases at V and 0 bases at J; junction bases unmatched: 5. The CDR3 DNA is TGCAGTGCTCCCGGGGGGGCATACCAAGAGACCCAGTACTTC. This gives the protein CSAPGGAYQETQYF.

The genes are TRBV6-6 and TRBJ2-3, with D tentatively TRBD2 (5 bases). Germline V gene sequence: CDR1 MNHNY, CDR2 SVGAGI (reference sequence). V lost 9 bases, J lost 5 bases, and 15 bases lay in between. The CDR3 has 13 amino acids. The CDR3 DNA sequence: TGTGCCAGGGCCTATAGCGCGGGAGATACGCAGTATTTT. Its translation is CARAYSAGDTQYF.

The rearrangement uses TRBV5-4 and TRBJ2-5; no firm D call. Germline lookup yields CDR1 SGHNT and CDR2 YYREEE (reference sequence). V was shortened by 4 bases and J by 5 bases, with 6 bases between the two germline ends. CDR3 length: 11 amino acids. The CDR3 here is CASSAEETQYF. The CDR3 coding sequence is TGTGCCAGCAGCGCGGAGGAGACCCAGTACTTC.

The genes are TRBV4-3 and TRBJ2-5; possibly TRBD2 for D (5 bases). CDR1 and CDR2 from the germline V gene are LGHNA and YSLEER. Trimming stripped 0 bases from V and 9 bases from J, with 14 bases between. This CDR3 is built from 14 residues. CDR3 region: CASSQERVGRAQYF. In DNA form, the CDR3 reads TGCGCCAGCAGCCAAGAGCGGGTCGGACGGGCCCAGTACTTC.

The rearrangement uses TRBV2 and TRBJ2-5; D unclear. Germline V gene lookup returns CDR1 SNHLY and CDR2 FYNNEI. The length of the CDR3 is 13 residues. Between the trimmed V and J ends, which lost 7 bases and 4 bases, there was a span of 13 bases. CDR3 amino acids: CASTPTTVETQYF. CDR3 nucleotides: TGTGCCAGCACTCCCACGACGGTAGAGACCCAGTACTTC.

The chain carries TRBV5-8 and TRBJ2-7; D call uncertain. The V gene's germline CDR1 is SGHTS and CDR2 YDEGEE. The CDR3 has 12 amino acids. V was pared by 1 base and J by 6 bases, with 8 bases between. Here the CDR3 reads CASSLWNGEQYF. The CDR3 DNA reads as TGTGCCAGCAGCTTGTGGAACGGCGAGCAGTACTTC.

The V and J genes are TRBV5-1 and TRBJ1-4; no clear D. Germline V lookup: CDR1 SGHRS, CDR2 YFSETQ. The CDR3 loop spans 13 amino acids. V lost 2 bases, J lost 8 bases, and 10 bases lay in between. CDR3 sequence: CASSLVSREKLFF. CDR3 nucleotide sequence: TGCGCCAGCAGCTTAGTTTCGAGAGAAAAACTGTTTTTT.

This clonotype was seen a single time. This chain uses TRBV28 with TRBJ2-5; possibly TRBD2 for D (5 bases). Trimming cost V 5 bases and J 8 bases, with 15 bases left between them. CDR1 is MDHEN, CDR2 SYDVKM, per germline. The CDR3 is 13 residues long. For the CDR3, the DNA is TGTGCCAGCAGTCCCCAGCGGTCCCAAACCCAGTACTTC. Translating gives CASSPQRSQTQYF.

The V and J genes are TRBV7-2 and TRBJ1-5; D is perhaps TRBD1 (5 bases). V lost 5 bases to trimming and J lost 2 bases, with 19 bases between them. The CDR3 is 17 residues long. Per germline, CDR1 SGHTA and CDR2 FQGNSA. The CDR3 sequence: CASSHPSGQGGNQPQHF. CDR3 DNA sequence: TGTGCCAGCAGCCACCCGTCCGGTCAGGGTGGCAATCAGCCCCAGCATTTT.

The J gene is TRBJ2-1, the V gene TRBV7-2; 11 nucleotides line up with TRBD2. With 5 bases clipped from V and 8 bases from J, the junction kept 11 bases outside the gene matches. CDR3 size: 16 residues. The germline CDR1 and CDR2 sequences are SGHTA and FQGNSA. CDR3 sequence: CASSTLLAGVLHEQFF. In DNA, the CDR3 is TGTGCCAGCAGCACACTACTAGCGGGAGTCCTTCATGAGCAGTTCTTC.

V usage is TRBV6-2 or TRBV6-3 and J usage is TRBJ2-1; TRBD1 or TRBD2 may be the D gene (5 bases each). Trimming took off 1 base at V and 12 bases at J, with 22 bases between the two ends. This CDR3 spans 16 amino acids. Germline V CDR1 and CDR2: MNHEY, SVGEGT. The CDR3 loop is CASSYYGTLERSGQFF. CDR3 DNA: TGTGCCAGCAGTTACTACGGGACGTTGGAAAGGAGCGGGCAGTTCTTC.

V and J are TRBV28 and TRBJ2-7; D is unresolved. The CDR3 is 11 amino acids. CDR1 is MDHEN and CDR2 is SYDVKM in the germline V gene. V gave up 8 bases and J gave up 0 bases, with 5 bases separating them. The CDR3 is CASGVSYEQYF. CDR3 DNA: TGTGCCAGCGGGGTCTCCTACGAGCAGTACTTC. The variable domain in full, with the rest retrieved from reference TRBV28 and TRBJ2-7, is DVKVTQSSRYLVKRTGEKVFLECVQDMDHENMFWYRQDPGLGLRLIYFSYDVKMKEKGDIPEGYSVSREKKERFSLILESASTNQTSMYLCASGVSYEQYFGPGTRLTVT.

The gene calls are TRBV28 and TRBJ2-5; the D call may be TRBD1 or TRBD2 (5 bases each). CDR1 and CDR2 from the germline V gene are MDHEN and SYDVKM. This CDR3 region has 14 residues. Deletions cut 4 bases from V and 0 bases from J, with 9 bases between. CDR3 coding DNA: TGTGCCAGCAGTTCCGGGGCCTACCAAGAGACCCAGTACTTC. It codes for CASSSGAYQETQYF.

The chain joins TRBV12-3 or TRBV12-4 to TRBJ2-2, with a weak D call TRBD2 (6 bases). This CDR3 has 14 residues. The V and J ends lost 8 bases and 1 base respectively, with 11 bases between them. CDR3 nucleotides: TGTGCCAGCGTAGCGGCTAGGAACACCGGGGAGCTGTTTTTT. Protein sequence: CASVAARNTGELFF.

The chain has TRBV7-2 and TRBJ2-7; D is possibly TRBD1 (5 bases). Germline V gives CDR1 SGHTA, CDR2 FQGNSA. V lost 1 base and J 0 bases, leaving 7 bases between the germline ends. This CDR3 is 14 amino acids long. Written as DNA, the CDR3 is TGTGCCAGCAGCTTAGTACAGGACTCCTACGAGCAGTACTTC. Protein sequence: CASSLVQDSYEQYF.

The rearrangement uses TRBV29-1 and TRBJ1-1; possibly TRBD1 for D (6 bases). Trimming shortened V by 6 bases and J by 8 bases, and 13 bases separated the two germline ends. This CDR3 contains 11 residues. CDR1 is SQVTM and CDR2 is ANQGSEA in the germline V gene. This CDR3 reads CSVEGGPEAFF. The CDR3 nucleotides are TGCAGCGTCGAGGGGGGACCGGAAGCTTTCTTT.